This TCR beta chain was captured in a study of cytomegalovirus exposure and HLA in healthy donors. Study outcomes and limitations: In vitro assays verified that a few CMV-associated chains recognized CMV antigens specifically.

The PCR used 60 Vbeta and 13 Jbeta primers. Profiled with immunoSEQ multiplex PCR; TCRdb holds only in-frame clones, not every one. This repertoire shows fewer than 200,000 clones, approximately 80% found once; its top ten account for more than 0.5%. As regards this clone: Its antigen is as yet unknown.

The germline CDR1 and CDR2 sequences are SQVTM and ANQGSEA. The ends lost 6 bases at V and 6 bases at J; junction bases unmatched: 16. The CDR3 length is 15 residues. The receptor's source is a woman between 50 and 59 years old in good health and CMV-seronegative. The J gene is TRBJ2-7, the V gene TRBV29-1; TRBD2 matches at 8 bases. The sequenced sample was PBMCs. The CDR3 loop is CSVGEPGLVSGEQYF. CDR3 bases: TGCAGCGTCGGCGAACCGGGACTAGTTTCGGGCGAGCAGTACTTC.